These T cell receptor beta chains were read from a single sample in a study of T-cell memory formation after mild COVID-19. TCRdb reanalysed the 5' RACE reads using MiXCR and keeps one entry per CDR3 protein. Counted here are about 610,000 distinct CDR3 sequences, 17% occurring once; the ten biggest clones make up 8.1%. Sequencing input: PBMCs or a T cell subset sorted from them (not recorded which). Every receptor here comes from an adult woman who had mild COVID-19 (a few samples of this study predate the infection). Cell type and time point are not known. The CDR3 runs from the conserved cysteine through the conserved F or W. Each record gives: CDR3 DNA, CDR3 protein, clone size, J gene, V gene, D gene. A D gene is named only where the DNA matches it firmly. Not every row has a clone size; where given, it reads once, few, many or a size class.

CDR3 DNA: TGCGCCAGCAGCTACTCAGGGACTAGCGGGAGGGCGGATGAGCAGTTCTTC
CDR3 protein: CASSYSGTSGRADEQFF
clone size: few
J gene: TRBJ2-1
V gene: TRBV5-1
D gene: TRBD2

CDR3 DNA: TGCAGTGCTAGCCCGGCTAGCGCGGTGGAGACCCAGTACTTC
CDR3 protein: CSASPASAVETQYF
clone size: few
J gene: TRBJ2-5
V gene: TRBV20-1
D gene: -

CDR3 DNA: TGTGCCAGCGGTCAGGACAGCTATGGCTACACCTTC
CDR3 protein: CASGQDSYGYTF
clone size: -
J gene: TRBJ1-2
V gene: TRBV9
D gene: -

CDR3 DNA: TGTGCCACCAGCAGAGCGCACGGGTCCCCAGATACGCAGTATTTT
CDR3 protein: CATSRAHGSPDTQYF
clone size: -
J gene: TRBJ2-3
V gene: TRBV15
D gene: -

CDR3 DNA: TGCAGCGTTGAAGAAACACAGAGCTCCTACGAGCAGTACTTC
CDR3 protein: CSVEETQSSYEQYF
clone size: -
J gene: TRBJ2-7
V gene: TRBV29-1
D gene: -

CDR3 DNA: TGTGCCAGCAGCTTGGCCTTAGTTGTCTACGAGCAGTACTTC
CDR3 protein: CASSLALVVYEQYF
clone size: few
J gene: TRBJ2-7
V gene: TRBV5-5
D gene: -

CDR3 DNA: TGCGCCAGCAGCTTGGGGGTGACAAGCACAGATACGCAGTATTTT
CDR3 protein: CASSLGVTSTDTQYF
clone size: -
J gene: TRBJ2-3
V gene: TRBV5-1
D gene: -

CDR3 DNA: TGTGCCAGCACCTCTACCCAGGGACTAGCGGGAGATGAGACCCAGTACTTC
CDR3 protein: CASTSTQGLAGDETQYF
clone size: few
J gene: TRBJ2-5
V gene: TRBV12-3/TRBV12-4
D gene: TRBD2

CDR3 DNA: TGTGCCAGCTCACCACCGACGGGGACAGTCAACACCGGGGAGCTGTTTTTT
CDR3 protein: CASSPPTGTVNTGELFF
clone size: few
J gene: TRBJ2-2
V gene: TRBV18
D gene: TRBD1

CDR3 DNA: TGTGCCAGCATACTGAACACTGAAGCTTTCTTT
CDR3 protein: CASILNTEAFF
clone size: few
J gene: TRBJ1-1
V gene: TRBV6-1
D gene: -

CDR3 DNA: TGTGCCAGCTCACCCCGGGACCGCCCCGGGGGCTACACCTTC
CDR3 protein: CASSPRDRPGGYTF
clone size: -
J gene: TRBJ1-2
V gene: TRBV18
D gene: -

CDR3 DNA: TGCGCCAGCAGCTTGGGACACCCACGCACAGATACGCAGTATTTT
CDR3 protein: CASSLGHPRTDTQYF
clone size: -
J gene: TRBJ2-3
V gene: TRBV5-1
D gene: -

CDR3 DNA: TGCAGCGTTGAAACAGCAGACCCCAGGGACTATGGCTACACCTTC
CDR3 protein: CSVETADPRDYGYTF
clone size: -
J gene: TRBJ1-2
V gene: TRBV29-1
D gene: -

CDR3 DNA: TGTGCCAGCAGCCGAGACAGGGATAATTATCAGCCCCAGCATTTT
CDR3 protein: CASSRDRDNYQPQHF
clone size: few
J gene: TRBJ1-5
V gene: TRBV2
D gene: TRBD1

CDR3 DNA: TGTGCCAGTAGTATAAGTCTACAGGTGGATAGCAATCAGCCCCAGCATTTT
CDR3 protein: CASSISLQVDSNQPQHF
clone size: -
J gene: TRBJ1-5
V gene: TRBV19
D gene: -

CDR3 DNA: TGTGCCAGCAGCTCCCTGGAGACCCAGTACTTC
CDR3 protein: CASSSLETQYF
clone size: many
J gene: TRBJ2-5
V gene: TRBV7-9
D gene: -

CDR3 DNA: TGTGCCAGCTCACAACTCGCCGGGGGGCGAGACACTGAAGCTTTCTTT
CDR3 protein: CASSQLAGGRDTEAFF
clone size: -
J gene: TRBJ1-1
V gene: TRBV18
D gene: -

CDR3 DNA: TGTGCCAGCAGCTCATCGATCCCGGAGACCCAGTACTTC
CDR3 protein: CASSSSIPETQYF
clone size: -
J gene: TRBJ2-5
V gene: TRBV7-9
D gene: -

CDR3 DNA: TGTGCCAGCAGCTACGAGGGGACCACCCCTCGGCAGTACTTC
CDR3 protein: CASSYEGTTPRQYF
clone size: many
J gene: TRBJ2-7
V gene: TRBV7-2
D gene: -

CDR3 DNA: TGTGCCAGCAGCGGAGTGTTGGGCCCTAATGAAAAACTGTTTTTT
CDR3 protein: CASSGVLGPNEKLFF
clone size: few
J gene: TRBJ1-4
V gene: TRBV7-9
D gene: -

CDR3 DNA: TGTGCCAGCAGTCCTGAAAAGCGGGGCGAGCTGTTTTTT
CDR3 protein: CASSPEKRGELFF
clone size: few
J gene: TRBJ2-2
V gene: TRBV27
D gene: TRBD2

CDR3 DNA: TGTGCCAGCAGCGCGCAAACGGGTATATCCTACAATGAGCAGTTCTTC
CDR3 protein: CASSAQTGISYNEQFF
clone size: many
J gene: TRBJ2-1
V gene: TRBV7-2
D gene: -

CDR3 DNA: TGTGCCAGCAGCTCGGACGGCCGGGGCCCCTACGAGCAGTACTTC
CDR3 protein: CASSSDGRGPYEQYF
clone size: -
J gene: TRBJ2-7
V gene: TRBV7-8
D gene: -

CDR3 DNA: TGTGCCACCAGTGCCATGGGGTCAGGGGGGATCGAGACCCAGTACTTC
CDR3 protein: CATSAMGSGGIETQYF
clone size: many
J gene: TRBJ2-5
V gene: TRBV24-1
D gene: -

CDR3 DNA: TGTGCCAGCAGTTTAGTGGCGAGGGATCGGACCAAAGCTTTCTTT
CDR3 protein: CASSLVARDRTKAFF
clone size: few
J gene: TRBJ1-1
V gene: TRBV12-3/TRBV12-4
D gene: -

CDR3 DNA: TGTGCCAGCAGCAACTTAGCGGGGGGCAGGGCTGACACTGAAGCTTTCTTT
CDR3 protein: CASSNLAGGRADTEAFF
clone size: -
J gene: TRBJ1-1
V gene: TRBV7-9
D gene: -

CDR3 DNA: TGCGCCAGCAGCCCCCGCGCAGGGGGAAGCACAGATACGCAGTATTTT
CDR3 protein: CASSPRAGGSTDTQYF
clone size: few
J gene: TRBJ2-3
V gene: TRBV5-1
D gene: TRBD1

CDR3 DNA: TGTGCCAGCTCCGCAGTAAGGCAGACCGGGGAGCTGTTTTTT
CDR3 protein: CASSAVRQTGELFF
clone size: few
J gene: TRBJ2-2
V gene: TRBV12-3/TRBV12-4
D gene: -

CDR3 DNA: TGTGCCAGCAGTTTAGAGGAAAATCAGCCCCAGCATTTT
CDR3 protein: CASSLEENQPQHF
clone size: -
J gene: TRBJ1-5
V gene: TRBV27
D gene: -

CDR3 DNA: TGTGCCTGGAGTGGTTTAGCGGGAGCGGGTTATGATGAGCAGTTCTTC
CDR3 protein: CAWSGLAGAGYDEQFF
clone size: many
J gene: TRBJ2-1
V gene: TRBV30
D gene: TRBD2

CDR3 DNA: TGTGCCAGCAGCCCCCAGCCAGGGGGGATAAGGACTGAAGCTTTCTTT
CDR3 protein: CASSPQPGGIRTEAFF
clone size: few
J gene: TRBJ1-1
V gene: TRBV4-2
D gene: TRBD1

CDR3 DNA: TGCGCCAGCAGCTTAACCGGGACAGGGATGAAAGGGTATTTC
CDR3 protein: CASSLTGTGMKGYF
clone size: many
J gene: TRBJ2-1
V gene: TRBV5-1
D gene: TRBD1

CDR3 DNA: TGTGCCAGCGGGACTAACGGTGGCTACACCTTC
CDR3 protein: CASGTNGGYTF
clone size: -
J gene: TRBJ1-2
V gene: TRBV12-3/TRBV12-4
D gene: -

CDR3 DNA: TGCGCCAGCAGCTTGGCAGCAGGGATAAACGAGCAGTACTTC
CDR3 protein: CASSLAAGINEQYF
clone size: few
J gene: TRBJ2-7
V gene: TRBV5-1
D gene: -

CDR3 DNA: TGTGCCACCAGCAGAGATGACCGGGGAAGGGCGAGGCAGCCCCAGCATTTT
CDR3 protein: CATSRDDRGRARQPQHF
clone size: few
J gene: TRBJ1-5
V gene: TRBV15
D gene: -

CDR3 DNA: TGTGCCAGCAGCCGGGACGGTGGCCCCTACGAGCAGTACTTC
CDR3 protein: CASSRDGGPYEQYF
clone size: -
J gene: TRBJ2-7
V gene: TRBV12-3/TRBV12-4
D gene: -

CDR3 DNA: TGTGCCACCAGCAGAGATCCAAGCGGGGAAGAGACCCAGTACTTC
CDR3 protein: CATSRDPSGEETQYF
clone size: -
J gene: TRBJ2-5
V gene: TRBV15
D gene: TRBD2

CDR3 DNA: TGTGCCAGCAGCTTGGCCGCGGGAGGATGGGCCGGGGAGCTGTTTTTT
CDR3 protein: CASSLAAGGWAGELFF
clone size: -
J gene: TRBJ2-2
V gene: TRBV11-3
D gene: TRBD2

CDR3 DNA: TGTGCCAGCAGCTTAGCGCGGGTGACAGGGCCTCAAGAGACCCAGTACTTC
CDR3 protein: CASSLARVTGPQETQYF
clone size: once
J gene: TRBJ2-5
V gene: TRBV7-8
D gene: TRBD1

CDR3 DNA: TGCGCCAGCAGCTTGGACCTCGGGCACAGCACAGATACGCAGTATTTT
CDR3 protein: CASSLDLGHSTDTQYF
clone size: few
J gene: TRBJ2-3
V gene: TRBV5-1
D gene: -

CDR3 DNA: TGTGCCACCAGCATATCGGGGACAAGTAGCAATCAGCCCCAGCATTTT
CDR3 protein: CATSISGTSSNQPQHF
clone size: -
J gene: TRBJ1-5
V gene: TRBV15
D gene: -

CDR3 DNA: TGCGCCAGCAGCTTGCCGCAGGGCGGGTCCTACGAGCAGTACTTC
CDR3 protein: CASSLPQGGSYEQYF
clone size: many
J gene: TRBJ2-7
V gene: TRBV5-1
D gene: -

CDR3 DNA: TGTGCCATCAGTGATACAGGGGGCTTCTACGAGCAGTACTTC
CDR3 protein: CAISDTGGFYEQYF
clone size: few
J gene: TRBJ2-7
V gene: TRBV10-3
D gene: TRBD1

CDR3 DNA: TGTGCCAGCAGCGTTGGGGACACCAGCTCTGGAAACACCATATATTTT
CDR3 protein: CASSVGDTSSGNTIYF
clone size: -
J gene: TRBJ1-3
V gene: TRBV9
D gene: -

CDR3 DNA: TGTGCCAGCAGTTACGGGGTTCTAGGCGGTAATGAAAAACTGTTTTTT
CDR3 protein: CASSYGVLGGNEKLFF
clone size: -
J gene: TRBJ1-4
V gene: TRBV6-6
D gene: -

CDR3 DNA: TGTGCCAGCAGTTGGGGCGGGGGCCAAGAGACCCAGTACTTC
CDR3 protein: CASSWGGGQETQYF
clone size: few
J gene: TRBJ2-5
V gene: TRBV6-5
D gene: TRBD2

CDR3 DNA: TGTGCCAGCAGCTTATTTACCTACAGGGTGGCAGATACGCAGTATTTT
CDR3 protein: CASSLFTYRVADTQYF
clone size: few
J gene: TRBJ2-3
V gene: TRBV7-9
D gene: -

CDR3 DNA: TGCGCCAGCAGCACCGGAGCGGGAGGGCCCTCCGGGGAGCTGTTTTTT
CDR3 protein: CASSTGAGGPSGELFF
clone size: -
J gene: TRBJ2-2
V gene: TRBV5-1
D gene: TRBD2

CDR3 DNA: TGTGCCAGCACGGGGACAGGCAACTACGAGCAGTACTTC
CDR3 protein: CASTGTGNYEQYF
clone size: -
J gene: TRBJ2-7
V gene: TRBV6-5
D gene: TRBD1